The 28 T cell receptor beta chains listed next were all sequenced from one sample in a study of T cells after somatic rescue of genetic block. Here immunoSEQ multiplex PCR was the method, and the copy in TCRdb shows in-frame clones only, minus some. The sample holds about 120,000 clones, around 90% seen once. What was sequenced was peripheral blood mononuclear cells (PBMCs). The receptors were gathered from a woman in her late teens or twenties.

CDR3 region: CASRKVDYEQYF. In DNA form, the CDR3 reads TGTGCCAGCAGAAAGGTCGACTACGAGCAGTACTTC. The chain recombines TRBV2 with TRBJ2-7; D gene unclear. From germline, CDR1 is SNHLY and CDR2 FYNNEI. V was clipped by 6 bases and J by 3 bases, with 9 bases between them. This CDR3 contains 12 residues.

The V call is TRBV27, the J call TRBJ2-7; 14 bases map to TRBD2. This CDR3 contains 14 residues. Trimming cost V 5 bases and J 7 bases; bases outside gene matches: 4. Germline V gene data show CDR1 as MNHEY and CDR2 as SMNVEV (reference sequence). The CDR3: CASSAGLAGEEQYF. The CDR3, as DNA: TGTGCCAGCAGTGCGGGACTAGCGGGGGAAGAGCAGTACTTC.

V is TRBV6-5 and J is TRBJ2-2; TRBD2 aligns across 11 bases. Germline assignment: CDR1 MNHEY and CDR2 SVGAGI. Trimming removed 5 bases from V and 4 bases from J; junction bases left unmatched: 3. The CDR3 is 15 amino acids. The CDR3 region is CASSPTSGVTGELFF. Here the CDR3 DNA reads TGTGCCAGCAGTCCGACTAGCGGGGTCACCGGGGAGCTGTTTTTT.

In this sample, this clone turned up once. The rearrangement links TRBV6-1 to TRBJ2-7; possibly TRBD1 for D (5 bases). CDR1 MNHNS and CDR2 SASEGT come from the germline V gene. The CDR3 runs 16 residues. Between the trimmed V and J ends, which lost 0 bases and 4 bases, there was a span of 16 bases. DNA for the CDR3: TGTGCCAGCAGTGAAGCGCTTCAAGACAGACGGTACGAGCAGTACTTC. Translating it yields CASSEALQDRRYEQYF.

The chain couples TRBV7-2 to TRBJ2-7; 8 bases are shared with TRBD2. The length of the CDR3 is 15 residues. In germline, CDR1 is SGHTA, CDR2 FQGNSA. Losses at the gene ends were 6 bases for V and 1 base for J; bases not matched to a gene: 8. The CDR3, as DNA: TGTGCCAGCAGTCGTGGGTTAGCGGGGTCCTACGAGCAGTACTTC. As protein: CASSRGLAGSYEQYF.

The genes are TRBV2 and TRBJ2-4; TRBD2 agrees at 11 bases. This CDR3 has 15 amino acids. J was trimmed by 1 base and V by 11 bases; bases with no gene match: 7. From germline, CDR1 is SNHLY and CDR2 FYNNEI. This CDR3 is CAGMASGGAKNIQYF. The CDR3, as DNA: TGTGCCGGGATGGCTAGCGGGGGGGCCAAAAACATTCAGTACTTC.

CDR3 protein: CAWSEEGHGYGYTF. The DNA for the CDR3 is TGTGCCTGGAGCGAGGAGGGCCACGGCTATGGCTACACCTTC. The rearrangement joins TRBV30 to TRBJ1-2; unclear D gene. Trimming removed 3 bases at V and 4 bases at J, with 15 bases between. Germline V CDR1 and CDR2: GTSNPN, SVGIG (reference sequence). This CDR3 region has 14 residues.

This clone was seen at least ten times. The chain employs TRBV19 and TRBJ1-4; no definite D call. This CDR3 has 15 amino acids. Germline CDR1 reads LNHDA; CDR2 reads SQIVND (reference sequence). Trimming left V 5 bases short and J 1 base short, with 11 bases between. In DNA form, the CDR3 reads TGTGCCAGTAGTGCCGCGGACGGAACTAATGAAAAACTGTTTTTT. It encodes CASSAADGTNEKLFF.

This chain uses TRBV19 with TRBJ2-7, with 10 positions matching TRBD1. The V gene end was trimmed by 1 base and the J gene end by 6 bases; junction bases not matched to a gene: 6. The CDR3 is 15 residues long. Germline CDR1 and CDR2: LNHDA and SQIVND (reference sequence). CDR3 residues: CASSIARTGGVEQYF. CDR3 nucleotides: TGTGCCAGTAGTATAGCTCGGACAGGGGGGGTCGAGCAGTACTTC.

This chain connects TRBV19 to TRBJ1-1; TRBD1 matches 7 bases. V trimming: 2 bases; J trimming: 10 bases; junction bases outside the gene matches: 13. The CDR3 runs 15 residues. Germline-derived CDR1 and CDR2 are LNHDA and SQIVND (reference sequence). The CDR3 loop is CASSIRGEGAYGAFF. CDR3 coding DNA: TGTGCCAGTAGTATAAGAGGGGAGGGGGCCTACGGAGCTTTCTTT.

This clone is a singleton in its sample. The V and J genes are TRBV4-2 and TRBJ2-2, with 7 bases matching TRBD1. After removal of 0 bases from V and 5 bases from J, the junction contained 9 bases not matched to a gene. Per the germline V gene, CDR1 is LGHNA and CDR2 is YNFKEQ. The length of the CDR3 is 17 residues. CDR3 residues: CASSQEAGTADTGELFF. The CDR3 DNA is TGTGCCAGCAGCCAAGAGGCCGGGACAGCGGATACCGGGGAGCTGTTTTTT.

The chain combines TRBV7-9 with TRBJ2-5; 9 positions match TRBD2. The germline gives CDR1 SEHNR, CDR2 FQNEAQ (reference sequence). This CDR3 spans 14 amino acids. V was clipped by 4 bases and J by 5 bases; unmatched bases: 5. The CDR3 DNA follows: TGTGCCAGCAGCTGGCAGACTAGCGGTGAGACCCAGTACTTC. Translating gives CASSWQTSGETQYF.

The chain is built from TRBV2 and TRBJ1-1, with TRBD1 matching over 7 bases. Trimming took 5 bases from V and 5 from J; bases not matched to a gene: 8. In germline, CDR1 is SNHLY, CDR2 FYNNEI. The CDR3 sequence is 14 residues long. The CDR3 DNA sequence: TGTGCCAGCAGTATAGACAGGGTTCGGACTGAAGCTTTCTTT. Its protein product is CASSIDRVRTEAFF. The full variable domain, completed using reference TRBV2 and TRBJ1-1, is EPEVTQTPSHQVTQMGQEVILRCVPISNHLYFYWYRQILGQKVEFLVSFYNNEISEKSEIFDDQFSVERPDGSNFTLKIRSTKLEDSAMYFCASSIDRVRTEAFFGQGTRLTVV.

The chain uses TRBV4-3 and TRBJ2-7; D is uncertain. The V gene lost 0 bases and the J gene lost 6 bases, with 15 bases spanning the gap. Germline V lookup: CDR1 LGHNA, CDR2 YSLEER. This CDR3 comprises 15 residues. This CDR3 is CASSQDPARMSEQYF. The CDR3 region has the DNA TGCGCCAGCAGCCAAGATCCAGCTAGAATGAGCGAGCAGTACTTC.

The chain employs TRBV7-8 and TRBJ1-5; D ambiguous. Trimming removed 6 bases from V and 1 base from J, with 10 bases in between. The CDR3 is made up of 14 amino acids. From germline, CDR1 is SGHVS and CDR2 FQNEAQ. The CDR3 region is CASSSARSNQPQHF. CDR3 sequence (DNA): TGTGCCAGCAGTTCGGCCAGAAGCAATCAGCCCCAGCATTTT.

The chain links TRBV19 to TRBJ1-1, with a weak D call TRBD1 (5 bases). Germline CDR1 and CDR2: LNHDA and SQIVND (reference sequence). The CDR3 contains 15 residues. V lost 3 bases to trimming and J lost 0 bases, with 11 bases between them. CDR3 sequence reads: CASSIIDSLNTEAFF. CDR3 nucleotides: TGTGCCAGTAGTATTATCGACAGTTTGAACACTGAAGCTTTCTTT.

This rearrangement joins TRBV15 to TRBJ2-3, with 7 bases lining up with TRBD1. After removal of 5 bases from V and 0 bases from J, the junction contained 5 bases not matched to a gene. CDR3 size: 15 residues. The V gene's germline CDR1 is LNHNV and CDR2 YYDKDF (reference sequence). The CDR3 bases are TGTGCCACCAGCGATAGGGACAGAAGCACAGATACGCAGTATTTT. Its translation is CATSDRDRSTDTQYF. The whole variable domain, filled in from reference TRBV15 and TRBJ2-3, reads DAMVIQNPRYQVTQFGKPVTLSCSQTLNHNVMYWYQQKSSQAPKLLFHYYDKDFNNEADTPDNFQSRRPNTSFCFLDIRSPGLGDTAMYLCATSDRDRSTDTQYFGPGTRLTVL.

A few counts support this clone. The chain has TRBV5-1 and TRBJ1-1; weak D call: TRBD1 (5 bases). The germline V gene encodes CDR1 SGHRS and CDR2 YFSETQ. Between the trimmed V and J ends, which lost 5 bases and 1 base, there was a span of 15 bases. The CDR3 spans 15 residues. The CDR3 spells CASSSYQGRNTEAFF. The CDR3 DNA reads TGCGCCAGCAGTTCCTATCAGGGAAGGAACACTGAAGCTTTCTTT. Supplemented by reference TRBV5-1 and TRBJ1-1, the full variable domain reads KAGVTQTPRYLIKTRGQQVTLSCSPISGHRSVSWYQQTPGQGLQFLFEYFSETQRNKGNFPGRFSGRQFSNSRSEMNVSTLELGDSALYLCASSSYQGRNTEAFFGQGTRLTVV.

This clone came up once. The gene calls are TRBV11-3 and TRBJ1-2; unclear D gene. Germline CDR1 reads SGHNT; CDR2 reads YENEEA. The CDR3 loop spans 14 amino acids. V was cut by 3 bases and J by 6 bases, with 14 bases left in between. The CDR3 reads CASSLSPAPDGYTF. The CDR3 region has the DNA TGTGCCAGCAGCTTGAGCCCGGCCCCGGATGGCTACACCTTC.

CDR3 in DNA: TGTGCCAGCAGTTTTCAGGGGACCACCAATCAGCCCCAGCATTTT. Its translation is CASSFQGTTNQPQHF. This chain connects TRBV27 to TRBJ1-5; a possible D gene is TRBD1 (6 bases). Trimming stripped 3 bases from V and 3 bases from J, with 12 bases between. The CDR3 runs to 15 residues. Germline CDR1 reads MNHEY; CDR2 reads SMNVEV (reference sequence).

The V gene is TRBV6-5, the J gene TRBJ2-7; D is possibly TRBD1 (6 bases). Germline values: CDR1 MNHEY, CDR2 SVGAGI. The CDR3 totals 14 residues. V was trimmed by 4 bases and J by 4 bases, leaving 14 bases between them. The CDR3 region is CASSLNRVTYEQYF. The DNA for the CDR3 is TGTGCCAGCAGTTTAAACAGGGTTACGTACGAGCAGTACTTC.

This sequence joins TRBV19 and TRBJ1-1; no reliable D call. The V and J ends lost 0 bases and 1 base respectively, with 6 bases between them. The CDR3 extends over 14 amino acids. The V gene's germline CDR1 is LNHDA and CDR2 SQIVND (reference sequence). The CDR3 nucleotides read TGTGCCAGTAGTATAGAGAACAGGAACACTGAAGCTTTCTTT. Protein: CASSIENRNTEAFF.

The chain recombines TRBV28 with TRBJ1-5; D is undetermined. There are 13 residues in the CDR3. Germline V lookup: CDR1 MDHEN, CDR2 SYDVKM. The ends were cut back, 5 bases at V and 9 bases at J, with 14 bases in the middle. CDR3 protein: CASSTPGSWPQHF. The CDR3 DNA sequence: TGTGCCAGCAGTACCCCGGGTTCATGGCCCCAGCATTTT.

J is TRBJ1-2 and V is TRBV30; TRBD1 agrees at 7 bases. J lost 8 bases, V lost 5 bases, and 8 bases had no gene match. The CDR3 spans 12 residues. Per the germline V gene, CDR1 is GTSNPN and CDR2 is SVGIG (reference sequence). DNA of the CDR3: TGTGCCTGGTCTAGGGGGCCGTGGGGCTACACCTTC. Amino acid sequence: CAWSRGPWGYTF.

This rearrangement joins TRBV4-3 to TRBJ1-2; D call uncertain. The CDR3 extends over 13 amino acids. CDR1 and CDR2 (germline): LGHNA, YSLEER. Trimming removed 0 bases at V and 2 bases at J, with 4 bases between. The CDR3 DNA is TGCGCCAGCAGCCAAGACAGGAACTATGGCTACACCTTC. It encodes CASSQDRNYGYTF.

The rearrangement joins TRBV29-1 to TRBJ1-1; TRBD1 aligns across 10 bases. Germline loops: CDR1 SQVTM, CDR2 ANQGSEA. Trimming took 2 bases from V and 2 from J; bases not matched to a gene: 2. This CDR3 spans 14 amino acids. The CDR3 sequence is CSVELTGGNTEAFF. CDR3 nucleotide sequence: TGCAGCGTTGAACTGACAGGGGGCAACACTGAAGCTTTCTTT.

The rearrangement uses TRBV11-2 and TRBJ2-7, with TRBD2 as a possible D gene (5 bases). This CDR3 has 13 amino acids. Trimming pared 5 bases from V and 2 bases from J, leaving 10 bases between. CDR1 and CDR2 (germline): SGHAT, FQNNGV. CDR3 sequence: CASSPTRPYEQYF. For the CDR3, the DNA is TGTGCCAGCAGCCCCACTAGGCCCTACGAGCAGTACTTC.

J is TRBJ1-1 and V is TRBV7-2, with unresolved D. V shed 1 base and J shed 5 bases, with 5 bases lying between them. The germline V gene has CDR1 SGHTA and CDR2 FQGNSA. CDR3 length: 12 amino acids. In DNA form, the CDR3 reads TGTGCCAGCAGCTTAGTATGGACTGAAGCTTTCTTT. Translated: CASSLVWTEAFF.